Below, one T cell receptor beta chain is given with its context. Its antigen remains unknown. This record comes from a study of post-analysis software for immune sequencing data. About the study: Recorded subtypes: relapsing-remitting, secondary progressive, progressive-relapsing; some patients unannotated. Study results and caveats: Significantly lower normalized Chao1 diversity was seen in multiple sclerosis patients than in controls. Patients had higher frequencies than controls of about 5 TRBV segments, including TRBV5-6, TRBV5-1 and TRBV20-1. Those samples that were prepared in the same batch co-clustered strongly by F measure.

The CDR3 loop spans 15 amino acids. Prepared TCR beta cDNA libraries contained unique molecular identifiers. Around 500,000 cDNA molecules came from approximately 1 to 10 million T cells. TCRdb reanalysed the PCR reads using MiXCR and keeps one entry per CDR3 protein. This sample yields about 260,000 distinct CDR3 sequences, of which around 34% are seen a single time; approximately 4.6% belongs to the top ten. This clonotype was sampled from a girl between 5 and 17 years old with multiple sclerosis. Material: blood. This chain links TRBV21-1 with TRBJ1-1. TRBV21-1 is listed as a pseudogene. CDR3 sequence: CASPKRMGKNTEAFF. CDR3 sequence (DNA): TGTGCCAGCCCCAAACGGATGGGCAAAAACACTGAAGCTTTCTTT.